This entry lists 20 T cell receptor beta chains sequenced from one sample in a study of shared T cell receptors in the human thymus. The table came from immunoSEQ multiplex PCR; TCRdb's copy has only in-frame clones and leaves some out. This table holds hundreds of thousands of clones, roughly 90% found once. The same data also contributed to another study, on human thymus T cells.

Material for sequencing was thymocytes. All receptors derive from a boy younger than two with a congenital heart defect.

The V call is TRBV11-1, the J call TRBJ2-7; TRBD2 matches 7 bases. The germline V gene has CDR1 SGHAT and CDR2 FQDESV (reference sequence). After removal of 1 base from V and 3 bases from J, the junction contained 3 bases not matched to a gene. The CDR3 has 14 residues. The chain's CDR3 is CASSLVAGRYEQYF. Here the CDR3 DNA reads TGTGCCAGCAGCTTAGTAGCGGGCCGCTACGAGCAGTACTTC.

The rearrangement joins TRBV15 to TRBJ2-5; D may be TRBD2 (6 bases). V lost 0 bases, J lost 7 bases, and 21 bases lay in between. This CDR3 has 17 amino acids. Germline values: CDR1 LNHNV, CDR2 YYDKDF (reference sequence). CDR3 bases: TGTGCCACCAGCAGAGATTCTTCGGGGCGCGGGACTGGGACCCAGTACTTC. Amino acids: CATSRDSSGRGTGTQYF.

The chain has TRBV19 and TRBJ1-5; no definite D call. Germline loops: CDR1 LNHDA, CDR2 SQIVND (reference sequence). This CDR3 contains 14 residues. V shed 5 bases and J shed 2 bases, with 10 bases lying between them. Here the CDR3 reads CASSPSRGNQPQHF. DNA of the CDR3: TGTGCCAGTAGTCCCTCGAGGGGCAATCAGCCCCAGCATTTT.

The gene calls are TRBV6-4 and TRBJ1-1, with unresolved D. Germline V gives CDR1 MRHNA, CDR2 SNTAGT. This CDR3 has 16 amino acids. V dropped 5 bases and J dropped 1 base, with 17 bases sitting between them. This chain's CDR3 is CASSPPRGKGNTEAFF. CDR3 sequence (DNA): TGTGCCAGCAGTCCCCCCCGGGGTAAAGGGAACACTGAAGCTTTCTTT.

The chain recombines TRBV9 with TRBJ1-5; a weak D match, TRBD1 (5 bases). V lost 0 bases and J lost 3, with 16 bases in between. The germline V gene encodes CDR1 SGDLS and CDR2 YYNGEE. This CDR3 region has 17 residues. The CDR3 DNA reads as TGTGCCAGCAGCGTAGTGTTGCGCAGGGCGGCCAATCAGCCCCAGCATTTT. As protein: CASSVVLRRAANQPQHF. Complete variable domain (other parts from reference TRBV9 and TRBJ1-5): DSGVTQTPKHLITATGQRVTLRCSPRSGDLSVYWYQQSLDQGLQFLIQYYNGEERAKGNILERFSAQQFPDLHSELNLSSLELGDSALYFCASSVVLRRAANQPQHFGDGTRLSIL.

This chain joins TRBV7-8 and TRBJ2-1, with 8 bases matching TRBD2. The CDR3 contains 15 residues. Germline CDR1 reads SGHVS; CDR2 reads FQNEAQ. After removal of 3 bases from V and 3 bases from J, the junction contained 4 bases not matched to a gene. In nucleotides, the CDR3 is TGTGCCAGCAGCTTGTCTACTAGCGGCTACAATGAGCAGTTCTTC. Protein product: CASSLSTSGYNEQFF.

V is TRBV7-9 and J is TRBJ2-3; 9 bases are shared with TRBD1. The CDR3 has 18 residues. Germline CDR1 and CDR2: SEHNR and FQNEAQ (reference sequence). The trim removed 5 bases at V and 2 bases at J, leaving 14 bases unmatched. CDR3 in amino acids: CASSPGQDRGHPTDTQYF. The CDR3 DNA reads as TGTGCCAGCAGCCCAGGTCAGGACAGGGGCCACCCCACAGATACGCAGTATTTT.

CDR3 loop: CAWSVAGYGYTF. CDR3 coding DNA: TGTGCCTGGAGTGTAGCGGGCTATGGCTACACCTTC. The chain joins TRBV30 to TRBJ1-2; D not resolved. Per the germline V gene, CDR1 is GTSNPN and CDR2 is SVGIG (reference sequence). The CDR3 is made up of 12 amino acids. Deletions cut 0 bases from V and 4 bases from J, with 6 bases between.

The rearrangement joins TRBV7-9 to TRBJ1-2; D call uncertain. Germline lookup yields CDR1 SEHNR and CDR2 FQNEAQ (reference sequence). The V end was cut by 3 bases, the J end by 1 base, with 9 bases between. The CDR3 length is 14 residues. CDR3 coding DNA: TGTGCCAGCAGCTTTGAACGACTTAACTATGGCTACACCTTC. Translation: CASSFERLNYGYTF.

The V and J genes are TRBV2 and TRBJ2-4; 9 nucleotides align to TRBD2. After removal of 5 bases from V and 1 base from J, the junction contained 6 bases not matched to a gene. Germline V gene data show CDR1 as SNHLY and CDR2 as FYNNEI. The CDR3 spans 16 residues. The CDR3 DNA sequence: TGTGCCAGCAGTAGTACAAGCGGGAGGGCCAAAAACATTCAGTACTTC. Translating gives CASSSTSGRAKNIQYF.

V usage is TRBV6-1 and J usage is TRBJ2-7; 10 nucleotides align to TRBD1. The CDR3 covers 19 residues. Per the germline V gene, CDR1 is MNHNS and CDR2 is SASEGT. The V gene end was trimmed by 4 bases and the J gene end by 5 bases; junction bases not matched to a gene: 20. CDR3: CASSAETGGVGGRDDEQYF. Written as DNA, the CDR3 is TGTGCCAGCAGTGCAGAGACAGGGGGCGTGGGAGGGCGGGACGACGAGCAGTACTTC.

The V and J genes are TRBV7-2 and TRBJ2-1, with D tentatively TRBD2 (5 bases). V lost 3 bases and J lost 0, with 12 bases in between. Germline V lookup: CDR1 SGHTA, CDR2 FQGNSA. The CDR3 is made up of 16 amino acids. CDR3 amino acids: CASSLGGRSSYNEQFF. The CDR3 DNA reads TGTGCCAGCAGCTTGGGCGGGCGGAGCTCCTACAATGAGCAGTTCTTC.

The gene calls are TRBV6-5 and TRBJ2-1; 8 nucleotides agree with TRBD2. The germline V gene has CDR1 MNHEY and CDR2 SVGAGI. Unmatched junction bases numbered 10, after V lost 8 bases and J lost 7 bases. This CDR3 comprises 14 residues. The CDR3 nucleotides are TGTGCCAGCTCCGGGGCGGGAGGCAGGAATGAGCAGTTCTTC. It yields the protein CASSGAGGRNEQFF.

The V gene is TRBV9, the J gene TRBJ2-5, with 12 positions matching TRBD2. This CDR3 has 16 residues. Germline CDR1 SGDLS, CDR2 YYNGEE. After removal of 3 bases from V and 0 bases from J, the junction contained 3 bases not matched to a gene. In DNA, the CDR3 is TGTGCCAGCAGCGGGGGACTAGCGGGTAACCAAGAGACCCAGTACTTC. It specifies CASSGGLAGNQETQYF.

This clone was recorded a few times. The V call is TRBV5-8, the J call TRBJ2-5; TRBD1 might be the D (5 bases). Germline V gene data show CDR1 as SGHTS and CDR2 as YDEGEE. The CDR3 totals 12 residues. The germline V and J ends were trimmed by 4 bases and 5 bases, with 9 bases remaining between them. The CDR3 reads CASSRQPETQYF. The CDR3 DNA is TGTGCCAGCAGCCGACAGCCTGAGACCCAGTACTTC.

This chain joins TRBV9 and TRBJ2-1, with 12 nucleotides matching TRBD2. This CDR3 is 15 amino acids long. The J segment lost 9 bases and the V segment lost 4 bases, leaving 8 bases of the junction unmatched. Germline CDR1 and CDR2: SGDLS and YYNGEE. CDR3 in DNA: TGTGCCAGCAGCTCAACGACTAGCGGGAGCGTTGAGCAGTTCTTC. Amino acid sequence: CASSSTTSGSVEQFF.

The chain carries TRBV15 and TRBJ2-7; maybe TRBD2 (6 bases). Deletions cut 4 bases from V and 5 bases from J, with 15 bases between. This CDR3 is 14 amino acids long. Germline values: CDR1 LNHNV, CDR2 YYDKDF (reference sequence). The DNA of the CDR3 is TGTGCCACCAGCACCCCAGACGGCGGGGACGAGCAGTACTTC. Its protein product is CATSTPDGGDEQYF.

CDR3 coding DNA: TGTGCCAGCAGTTACAATCAGGGTACTGGTTACGAGCAGTACTTC. Protein: CASSYNQGTGYEQYF. The chain uses TRBV6-6 and TRBJ2-7; possibly TRBD1 for D (5 bases). The V end was cut by 2 bases, the J end by 4 bases, with 15 bases between. The CDR3 sequence is 15 residues long. Per germline, CDR1 MNHNY and CDR2 SVGAGI (reference sequence).

The gene calls are TRBV27 and TRBJ2-7; possibly TRBD1 for D (6 bases). The germline V gene has CDR1 MNHEY and CDR2 SMNVEV (reference sequence). The CDR3 covers 21 residues. Trimming took 0 bases from V and 6 from J, leaving 33 bases between them. The CDR3 coding sequence is TGTGCCAGCAGTTTATCCAATTTGGGGGCGGTTGGGCGGACCGACCGGGTCGAGCAGTACTTC. It translates to CASSLSNLGAVGRTDRVEQYF.

The gene calls are TRBV5-6 and TRBJ2-7; TRBD1 is a possible D gene (6 bases). V gave up 4 bases and J gave up 5 bases, with 22 bases separating them. Germline CDR1 is SGHDT and CDR2 is YYEEEE. The CDR3 consists of 16 residues. The CDR3 sequence is CASSQQGPLGGDEQYF. CDR3 bases: TGTGCCAGCAGCCAGCAGGGACCTTTAGGGGGAGACGAGCAGTACTTC. Full variable domain (missing parts from reference TRBV5-6 and TRBJ2-7): DAGVTQSPTHLIKTRGQQVTLRCSPKSGHDTVSWYQQALGQGPQFIFQYYEEEERQRGNFPDRFSGHQFPNYSSELNVNALLLGDSALYLCASSQQGPLGGDEQYFGPGTRLTVT.